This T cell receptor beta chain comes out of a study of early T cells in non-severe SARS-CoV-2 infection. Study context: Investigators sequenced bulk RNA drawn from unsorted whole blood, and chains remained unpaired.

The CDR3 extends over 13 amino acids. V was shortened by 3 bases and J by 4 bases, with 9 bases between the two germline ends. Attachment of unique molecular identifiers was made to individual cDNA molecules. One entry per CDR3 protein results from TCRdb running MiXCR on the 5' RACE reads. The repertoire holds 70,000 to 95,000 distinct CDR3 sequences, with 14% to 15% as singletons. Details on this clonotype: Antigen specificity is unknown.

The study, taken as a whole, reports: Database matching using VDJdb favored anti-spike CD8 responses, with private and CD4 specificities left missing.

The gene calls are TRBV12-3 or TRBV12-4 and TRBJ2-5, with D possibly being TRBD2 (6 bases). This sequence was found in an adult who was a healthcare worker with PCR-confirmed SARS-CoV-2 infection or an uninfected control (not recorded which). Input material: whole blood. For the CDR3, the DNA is TGTGCCAGCAGTTTTGGAGGGAGAGAGACCCAGTACTTC. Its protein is CASSFGGRETQYF.